These 32 T cell receptor beta chains were sequenced from one sample in a study of regulatory T cells in long-lasting Graves disease (dated by TCRdb to the early 2020s). The library relied on multiplex PCR. The reads were generated on an Illumina HiSeq 4000. iRepertoire HTBI primers and Arm-PCR amplification of CDR3 regions were used to construct TCR beta libraries. The public reads were quality trimmed at Q25 with fastp and then assembled into clones with MiXCR by TCRdb, keeping productive beta chains. Merged by CDR3 protein, the rows form single entries marked with the most common genes and DNA. Across this sample there are just over 600,000 distinct CDR3 sequences, with under 20% seen only once. Of the sample, 18% is held by the ten largest clones. The time point label corresponds to: newly diagnosed GD, antithyroid drugs for less than 3 months. For both TCR sequencing and RNA sequencing, RNA was extracted from PBMCs using TRIzol.

Another study also made use of these data, one on T cells in Graves' hyperthyroidism and ophthalmopathy.

The sample in question was peripheral blood mononuclear cells (PBMCs), obtained at new diagnosis, from a patient treated with antithyroid drugs. The receptors were gathered from a woman in her twenties or thirties with Graves disease. Donor details come from another sample of the same person, matched by shared clones.

This clonotype was counted at least ten times. This rearrangement joins TRBV5-1 to TRBJ2-1; D is possibly TRBD1 or TRBD2 (6 bases each). The end of the DNA is better explained by TRBJ2-5, so the J call may be wrong. The CDR3 runs to 14 residues. The germline gives CDR1 SGHRS, CDR2 YFSETQ. CDR3 amino acids: CASSRWGAEETQYF. For the CDR3, the DNA is TGCGCCAGCAGCCGATGGGGGGCTGAAGAGACCCAGTACTTC.

This clonotype was seen a handful of times. The V and J genes are TRBV5-1 and TRBJ2-7; the match to TRBD2 covers 12 bases. The junction had 8 bases not matched to a gene; V was cut back by 4 bases and J by 3 bases. The germline gives CDR1 SGHRS, CDR2 YFSETQ. The CDR3 totals 16 residues. The CDR3 nucleotides read TGCGCCAGCAGCCCTACCCCGACTAGCGGGAGCTACGAGCAGTACTTC. Translation: CASSPTPTSGSYEQYF.

In its sample, this clonotype was seen many times. The CDR3 sequence: CASSFNTGGAGELFF. As DNA, the CDR3 is TGTGCCAGCAGCTTTAACACAGGTGGAGCCGGGGAGCTGTTTTTT. The chain links TRBV7-2 to TRBJ2-2, with a tentative D call TRBD1 (5 bases). The CDR3 is 15 residues long. V was trimmed by 3 bases and J by 6 bases, leaving 14 bases between them. Germline assignment: CDR1 SGHTA and CDR2 FQGNSA.

This clonotype was counted between two and nine times. V usage is TRBV18 and J usage is TRBJ2-5; D possibly uses TRBD1 or TRBD2 (5 bases each). CDR3 length: 16 residues. Trimming shortened V by 3 bases and J by 0 bases, and 14 bases separated the two germline ends. Germline-derived CDR1 and CDR2 are KGHSH and LQKENI. The DNA for the CDR3 is TGTGCCAGCTCACCCCGGGACGCCCGTTACCAAGAGACCCAGTACTTC. This gives the protein CASSPRDARYQETQYF.

This CDR3 is CASSPRGWTERKNIQYF. CDR3 nucleotides: TGTGCCAGCAGCCCAAGGGGGTGGACCGAAAGGAAAAACATTCAGTACTTC. This chain links TRBV7-8 with TRBJ2-4; maybe TRBD1 (6 bases). The CDR3 spans 17 residues. CDR1 and CDR2 from the germline V gene are SGHVS and FQNEAQ. The germline V and J ends were trimmed by 5 bases and 4 bases, with 21 bases remaining between them.

This clonotype was picked up a small number of times. The gene calls are TRBV12-3 or TRBV12-4 and TRBJ2-2; D could derive from TRBD1 or TRBD2 (5 bases each). Trimming left V 2 bases short and J 8 bases short, with 27 bases between. The CDR3 runs to 19 residues. The CDR3 sequence: CASSLNLRGTAGDRGELFF. DNA of the CDR3: TGTGCCAGCAGTTTAAATTTGAGGGGAACGGCAGGAGATAGGGGGGAGCTGTTTTTT.

This clonotype was found many times. The V and J genes are TRBV2 and TRBJ1-1; D not certain. The germline gives CDR1 SNHLY, CDR2 FYNNEI. V gave up 1 base and J gave up 11 bases, with 5 bases separating them. The CDR3 is 10 amino acids. The CDR3 reads CASSEGGAFF. CDR3 DNA: TGTGCCAGCAGTGAAGGAGGGGCTTTCTTT.

This clonotype has more than one count but fewer than ten. V usage is TRBV30 and J usage is TRBJ2-7; D is perhaps TRBD2 (5 bases). CDR1 and CDR2 (germline): GTSNPN, SVGIG (reference sequence). V lost 0 bases and J lost 6, with 12 bases in between. The length of the CDR3 is 13 residues. For the CDR3, the DNA is TGTGCCTGGAGTGTATCCGGGGAAGGCGAGCAGTACTTC. Its translation: CAWSVSGEGEQYF.

The chain has TRBV29-1 and TRBJ2-1; tentatively, D is TRBD1 or TRBD2 (5 bases each). V was trimmed by 4 bases and J by 4 bases, leaving 14 bases between them. Germline CDR1 SQVTM, CDR2 ANQGSEA. The CDR3 totals 14 residues. CDR3 coding DNA: TGCAGCGTTGCGGGATATACAGGATACAATGAGCAGTTCTTC. This gives the protein CSVAGYTGYNEQFF.

This clonotype was observed many times. V usage is TRBV3-1 and J usage is TRBJ1-5, with D unresolved. The CDR3 consists of 14 residues. Germline loops: CDR1 LGHDT, CDR2 YNNKEL (reference sequence). The germline V and J ends were trimmed by 0 bases and 7 bases, with 10 bases remaining between them. The CDR3 loop is CASSQDGTIQPQHF. CDR3 DNA sequence: TGTGCCAGCAGCCAAGATGGAACGATCCAGCCCCAGCATTTT.

This clonotype occurred many times. This rearrangement joins TRBV10-1 to TRBJ2-7; 8 bases match TRBD2. With 8 bases clipped from V and 3 bases from J, the junction kept 30 bases outside the gene matches. The CDR3 covers 21 residues. Per the germline V gene, CDR1 is WNHNN and CDR2 is SYGVQD (reference sequence). The CDR3 DNA reads as TGCGCCAGCTCGGTGAGGGATCTAGTCGGGGAGAACGCGAGCGGGAGCTACGAGCAGTACTTC. Its protein product is CASSVRDLVGENASGSYEQYF.

This clonotype was seen a few times. This chain joins TRBV20-1 and TRBJ2-2, with TRBD1 matching 9 bases. With 0 bases clipped from V and 7 bases from J, the junction kept 12 bases outside the gene matches. Germline V gives CDR1 DFQATT, CDR2 SNEGSKA (reference sequence). This CDR3 has 17 amino acids. The CDR3 spells CSAREPQGAGFGGELFF. For the CDR3, the DNA is TGCAGTGCTAGAGAACCACAGGGGGCAGGCTTTGGCGGGGAGCTGTTTTTT.

This clonotype was counted between two and nine times. Here the CDR3 reads CASRDRGLTGDQPQHF. In nucleotides, the CDR3 is TGTGCCAGCCGGGACAGGGGGCTTACGGGCGATCAGCCCCAGCATTTT. The chain is built from TRBV19 and TRBJ1-5, with 12 nucleotides matching TRBD1. Germline-derived CDR1 and CDR2 are LNHDA and SQIVND (reference sequence). The CDR3 extends over 16 amino acids. V dropped 9 bases and J dropped 5; count of bases not matched to a gene: 11.

This clonotype was detected many times. This chain joins TRBV20-1 and TRBJ1-1; tentatively, D is TRBD1 (5 bases). Deletions cut 2 bases from V and 1 base from J, with 8 bases between. CDR1 and CDR2 (germline): DFQATT, SNEGSKA (reference sequence). The CDR3 contains 13 residues. The CDR3 loop is CSARPQGNTEAFF. CDR3 nucleotide sequence: TGCAGTGCTAGACCGCAGGGGAACACTGAAGCTTTCTTT.

This chain's CDR3 is CASSYRDSRAQPQHF. The CDR3 nucleotides read TGTGCCAGCAGCTATCGGGACTCGAGGGCTCAGCCCCAGCATTTT. The V and J genes are TRBV3-1 and TRBJ1-5, with D tentatively TRBD1 (5 bases). Germline V gives CDR1 LGHDT, CDR2 YNNKEL (reference sequence). Trimming cost V 5 bases and J 6 bases, with 17 bases left between them. The CDR3 is made up of 15 amino acids.

The chain couples TRBV9 to TRBJ1-2; D gene unclear. The CDR3 extends over 15 amino acids. Germline V gene lookup returns CDR1 SGDLS and CDR2 YYNGEE. V was cut by 2 bases and J by 7 bases, with 18 bases left in between. In DNA, the CDR3 is TGTGCCAGCAGCGTTTCCCCAGGCTCGACTAGTGGCTACACCTTC. Translating it yields CASSVSPGSTSGYTF. Together with reference TRBV9 and TRBJ1-2, the CDR3 gives the full variable domain: DSGVTQTPKHLITATGQRVTLRCSPRSGDLSVYWYQQSLDQGLQFLIQYYNGEERAKGNILERFSAQQFPDLHSELNLSSLELGDSALYFCASSVSPGSTSGYTFGSGTRLTVV.

The chain is built from TRBV5-1 and TRBJ1-2, with a weak D call TRBD1 (5 bases). V lost 4 bases and J lost 4, with 20 bases in between. Germline V gene lookup returns CDR1 SGHRS and CDR2 YFSETQ. The CDR3 has 16 amino acids. The CDR3 region is CASSPTSRDSGYGYTF. The DNA of the CDR3 is TGCGCCAGCAGCCCTACTTCCCGGGACTCCGGCTATGGCTACACCTTC.

This clonotype appeared a few times. The gene calls are TRBV6-1 and TRBJ1-2; tentatively, D is TRBD1 (5 bases). CDR3 length: 15 amino acids. Deletions cut 5 bases from V and 2 bases from J, with 15 bases between. CDR1 and CDR2 (germline): MNHNS, SASEGT. The DNA for the CDR3 is TGTGCCAGCAGTCCTTCCGGTCGGGACAACTATGGCTACACCTTC. Encoded protein: CASSPSGRDNYGYTF.

This clonotype appeared a few times. The genes are TRBV6-2 or TRBV6-3 and TRBJ1-6, with TRBD1 as a possible D gene (5 bases). Germline loops: CDR1 MNHEY, CDR2 SVGEGT. Trimming cost V 4 bases and J 10 bases, with 17 bases left between them. The CDR3 has 15 amino acids. CDR3 nucleotide sequence: TGTGCCAGCAGTTTGAAGGGGCAGTTGTTCTCACCCCTCCACTTT. It is translated as CASSLKGQLFSPLHF.

This clonotype was detected many times. The rearrangement joins TRBV7-2 to TRBJ2-3, with 7 bases aligning to TRBD2. With 7 bases clipped from V and 4 bases from J, the junction kept 8 bases outside the gene matches. This CDR3 is 14 amino acids long. The germline V gene has CDR1 SGHTA and CDR2 FQGNSA. The CDR3 DNA reads TGTGCCAGCATGGCGGGGAGGGGTTCAGATACGCAGTATTTT. Protein: CASMAGRGSDTQYF. The entire variable domain, with the rest obtained from reference TRBV7-2 and TRBJ2-3, is as follows: GAGVSQSPSNKVTEKGKDVELRCDPISGHTALYWYRQSLGQGLEFLIYFQGNSAPDKSGLPSDRFSAERTGGSVSTLTIQRTQQEDSAVYLCASMAGRGSDTQYFGPGTRLTVL.

In this sample, this clonotype turned up a few times. The V and J genes are TRBV6-1 and TRBJ2-7; D tentatively fits TRBD1 or TRBD2 (5 bases each). Germline CDR1 reads MNHNS; CDR2 reads SASEGT. The V end lost 8 bases, the J end lost 2 bases, and 7 bases lay between the germline ends. This CDR3 has 11 amino acids. The CDR3, as DNA: TGTGCCAGCGGGGACCCCTACGAGCAGTACTTC. Its translation: CASGDPYEQYF.

Concerning this clonotype itself: A much larger clone lies one base from this, so it may be a read error. The chain joins TRBV7-9 to TRBJ1-4; D uncertain. CDR1 and CDR2 (germline): SEHNR, FQNEAQ (reference sequence). This CDR3 comprises 13 residues. The CDR3 is CANSLARDEKLFF. The CDR3 DNA sequence: TGTGCCAACAGCTTAGCGCGGGATGAAAAACTGTTTTTT.

This clonotype was seen more than once but under ten times. The genes are TRBV6-2 or TRBV6-3 and TRBJ2-7; 7 nucleotides agree with TRBD2. V shed 3 bases, J shed 5 bases, and the junction held 4 bases outside the gene matches. The CDR3 sequence is 13 residues long. Germline CDR1 and CDR2: MNHEY and SVGEGT. The CDR3 sequence: CASSYWEGDEQYF. The CDR3 DNA sequence: TGTGCCAGCAGTTATTGGGAGGGAGACGAGCAGTACTTC.

On this clonotype itself: This may come from a read error, since a much larger clone is one base off. The chain's CDR3 is CTSSSGMRTTEAFF. CDR3 bases: TGTACCAGCAGTTCTGGAATGCGGACCACTGAAGCTTTCTTT. This chain uses TRBV28 with TRBJ1-1; D is ambiguous. The CDR3 extends over 14 amino acids. The germline V gene encodes CDR1 MDHEN and CDR2 SYDVKM.

The V call is TRBV3-1, the J call TRBJ1-5, with D possibly TRBD1 on 6 matching bases. In germline, CDR1 is LGHDT, CDR2 YNNKEL (reference sequence). The CDR3 extends over 14 amino acids. V lost 3 bases and J lost 7, with 13 bases in between. CDR3 bases: TGTGCCAGCAGCCACAGGGGTTCGGGGCAGCCCCAGCATTTT. Its protein is CASSHRGSGQPQHF.

This clonotype showed up many times. This sequence joins TRBV2 and TRBJ2-3; D not certain. Germline values: CDR1 SNHLY, CDR2 FYNNEI. The V gene lost 4 bases and the J gene lost 1 base, with 9 bases spanning the gap. The length of the CDR3 is 14 residues. CDR3 region: CASSVTTRTDTQYF. The CDR3, as DNA: TGTGCCAGCAGTGTGACGACTCGCACAGATACGCAGTATTTT.

This clonotype was seen repeatedly, ten times or more. The V gene is TRBV5-1, the J gene TRBJ2-7; a weak D match, TRBD1 (5 bases). Germline assignment: CDR1 SGHRS and CDR2 YFSETQ. CDR3 length: 11 residues. V was trimmed by 5 bases and J by 6 bases, leaving 9 bases between them. CDR3 coding DNA: TGCGCCAGCAGTAGACAGAGCGAGCAGTACTTC. It is translated as CASSRQSEQYF.

The chain joins TRBV27 to TRBJ2-1; D assignment may be TRBD1 or TRBD2 (6 bases each). The V end was cut by 6 bases, the J end by 9 bases, with 12 bases between. The CDR3 consists of 12 residues. The germline gives CDR1 MNHEY, CDR2 SMNVEV (reference sequence). CDR3 DNA sequence: TGTGCCAGCAGCGCCAGGGGAGGTGAGCAGTTCTTC. Residues: CASSARGGEQFF.

This clonotype was seen many times. The chain employs TRBV11-2 and TRBJ2-5; D may be TRBD1 (6 bases). CDR3 length equals 14 residues. Trimming left V 5 bases short and J 2 bases short, with 12 bases between. Germline CDR1 reads SGHAT; CDR2 reads FQNNGV. CDR3: CASSRGQLQETQYF. CDR3 DNA sequence: TGTGCCAGCAGCCGCGGACAGCTTCAAGAGACCCAGTACTTC. The full variable domain, rest sourced from reference TRBV11-2 and TRBJ2-5, is EAGVAQSPRYKIIEKRQSVAFWCNPISGHATLYWYQQILGQGPKLLIQFQNNGVVDDSQLPKDRFSAERLKGVDSTLKIQPAKLEDSAVYLCASSRGQLQETQYFGPGTRLLVL.

J is TRBJ1-2 and V is TRBV9; 8 bases are a match to TRBD1. This CDR3 has 15 amino acids. CDR1 is SGDLS and CDR2 is YYNGEE in the germline V gene. V lost 4 bases to trimming and J lost 1 base; unmatched junction nucleotides: 6. The CDR3, as DNA: TGTGCCAGCAGCCCTGACAGGGGTATTAACTATGGCTACACCTTC. Its translation is CASSPDRGINYGYTF.

V is TRBV2 and J is TRBJ1-2, with unresolved D. Per germline, CDR1 SNHLY and CDR2 FYNNEI. The ends were cut back, 4 bases at V and 6 bases at J, with 9 bases in the middle. The CDR3 covers 12 residues. The CDR3 sequence: CASSGLANGYTF. CDR3 DNA: TGTGCCAGCAGTGGGTTGGCGAATGGCTACACCTTC.

V is TRBV5-1 and J is TRBJ2-7; possibly TRBD1 for D (5 bases). Per the germline V gene, CDR1 is SGHRS and CDR2 is YFSETQ. With 5 bases removed from V and 0 bases from J, the gap between germline ends came to 15 bases. The CDR3 runs 15 residues. CDR3 amino acids: CASRPGHANSYEQYF. CDR3 sequence (DNA): TGCGCCAGCAGACCCGGACACGCGAACTCCTACGAGCAGTACTTC.